This T cell receptor (beta chain) was obtained from a study of T-cell memory formation after mild COVID-19. J gave up 0 bases and V 3 bases, and 5 bases lay outside the gene matches. The CDR3 extends over 16 amino acids. Germline V gives CDR1 SGDLS, CDR2 YYNGEE. TCRdb reprocessed the 5' RACE reads with MiXCR, giving one entry per CDR3 protein. Found here are fewer than 650,000 distinct CDR3 sequences, 15% to 20% of them singletons; the top ten hold about 8.1%. Material: PBMCs or a T cell subset sorted from them (not recorded which). The chain combines TRBV9 with TRBJ2-2; TRBD1 aligns across 7 bases. The clonotype comes from an adult woman who had mild COVID-19 (a few samples of this study predate the infection). Cell type and time point are not known. The CDR3 loop is CASSALDRPNTGELFF. DNA of the CDR3: TGTGCCAGCAGCGCCTTGGACAGGCCGAACACCGGGGAGCTGTTTTTT. The entire variable domain, with the rest obtained from reference TRBV9 and TRBJ2-2, is as follows: DSGVTQTPKHLITATGQRVTLRCSPRSGDLSVYWYQQSLDQGLQFLIQYYNGEERAKGNILERFSAQQFPDLHSELNLSSLELGDSALYFCASSALDRPNTGELFFGEGSRLTVL.